This T cell receptor beta chain was profiled in a study of cytomegalovirus exposure and HLA in healthy donors. V lost 3 bases and J lost 6; bases outside the gene matches: 7. CDR3 length: 15 residues. Germline CDR1 SGHVS, CDR2 FQNEAQ. Notes on this clone: What it binds is unknown.

Primers included in the PCR were 60 Vbeta and 13 Jbeta primers. Some clones are missing from TCRdb's copy, which holds only in-frame ones; the method was immunoSEQ multiplex PCR. The sample has 190,000 or so clones. General study results and limits: TCR beta V- and J-gene trimming was later associated with a missense DCLRE1C variant.

This chain links TRBV7-8 with TRBJ1-4, with TRBD1 matching over 7 bases. Sequenced input: PBMCs. The sequence was collected from a boy aged 10-17 years in good health and CMV-seronegative. The CDR3 region has the DNA TGTGCCAGCAGCTTCGAACAGGGGTATCATGAAAAACTGTTTTTT. Translated, it gives CASSFEQGYHEKLFF. The whole variable domain, remainder taken from reference TRBV7-8 and TRBJ1-4, is GAGVSQSPRYKVAKRGQDVALRCDPISGHVSLFWYQQALGQGPEFLTYFQNEAQLDKSGLPSDRFFAERPEGSVSTLKIQRTQQEDSAVYLCASSFEQGYHEKLFFGSGTQLSVL.